The clone carrying this T cell receptor (beta chain) has a handful of counts. Its antigen is as yet unknown. This record comes from a study of T cells after yellow fever vaccination. Turning to the study itself: Preparation used SMART-Seq v4 Ultra Low Input for the low-cell-number fractions. Study-wide results and caveats: Any FACS-sorted repertoire could hold abundant clonotypes that contaminate it from the bulk population. Researchers noted that a small share of clonotypes showed up in both CD4 and CD8 compartments. By day 5 rather than day 15, the secondary response had peaked, though it was weaker.

The CDR3 loop spans 12 amino acids. The V and J ends lost 3 bases and 5 bases respectively, with 7 bases between them. Germline V gene data show CDR1 as SGHTA and CDR2 as FQGTGA. In TCRdb, the 5' RACE reads were re-called with MiXCR into one record per CDR3 protein. The sample lists 200,000 to 300,000 distinct CDR3 sequences, 10% to 15% occurring once. The receptor comes from a man aged 25 to 45 who received the YFV17D yellow fever vaccine. The sequenced sample was CD4+ T cells sorted from PBMCs, obtained 45 days after the yellow fever booster vaccination. The V gene is TRBV7-3, the J gene TRBJ1-2; D is unresolved. The DNA for the CDR3 is TGTGCCAGCAGCTTTGATGGATATGGCTACACCTTC. It encodes CASSFDGYGYTF.